This TCR beta chain was identified in a study of blood T cell repertoires in COVID-19 (dated by TCRdb to about 2020). The study in broad terms: Samples covering the acute and convalescent phases of COVID-19 were provided by collaborators in the United States, Italy and Spain. Where available, HLA class I and class II types were obtained from metadata supplied by the sample provider rather than from assay-based typing. Subjects who had been exposed to COVID-19, were actively infected with it, or had recovered from it provided the deeply sampled blood TCRbeta repertoires that made up the dataset. The sample metadata nearly always contained a de-identified subject ID, COVID-19 status, age in years and sex. The material from the prospective study consisted of cDNA or gDNA derived from T cells, B-cell-depleted T cells, or PBMCs. The repertoires were made available in a free public database intended to serve as a resource for research on the immune response to SARS-CoV-2. The samples were drawn from two sources: the first 160 participants of the ongoing ImmuneRACE study, and fewer than 1,500 subjects contributed by 6 global collaborators. Paper-wide results and their limitations: Clinical and demographic metadata were provided uncurated, with the amount varying by source and participant.

The collaborating institutions used their own protocols to collect whole blood in K2EDTA tubes. Collaborator samples were shipped for TCRbeta analysis as frozen whole blood, isolated PBMCs, or DNA extracted from either sample type. The immunoSEQ Assay, a bias-controlled multiplex PCR, was used to amplify TCRbeta CDR3 regions from genomic DNA. In the original analysis: The number of nucleated cells in each sample was estimated from the amplification of reference gene primers within the assay. To quantify the absolute abundance of each unique TCRbeta CDR3 rearrangement, sequence reads were collapsed and filtered. For each sample, productive Simpson clonality was calculated as the square root of Simpson's diversity index across productive rearrangements. Not all clones reach the TCRdb copy of this immuneACCESS table, which keeps in-frame sequences only. Checked studies attribute under half of the gap to unresolved V genes and leave the rest unexplained. Clone size and the V and J calls come from that table; the DNA yielded D and trimming. The table for this sample lists 140,000 or so clones; 70% to 85% of them were counted only once. The ten largest clones take up more than 2.5% of the sample.

From cysteine to phenylalanine, the CDR3 is 12 amino acids long. Only the CDR3 region is kept as DNA, spanning 36 bases read in frame from base 1. V is clipped by 1 base and J by 5 bases, and the sequence between their germline boundaries is 5 bases long. Sequences LNHNV (CDR1) and YYDKDF (CDR2) are obtained from the germline V gene (reference sequence). On this clone itself: Its antigen is still unknown. No much larger clone is present one base from it, and per-base qualities are unavailable.

This receptor chain uses TRBV15 and TRBJ1-1; no confident D gene assignment can be made. The TCR sequence derives from a woman older than 75 with acute or convalescent COVID-19. Sequences were obtained from peripheral blood. The DNA sequence reads TGTGCCACCAGCAGAGCGGGAACTGAAGCTTTCTTT. Translated, this is CATSRAGTEAFF. Supplemented by the reference TRBV15 and TRBJ1-1 proteins around the CDR3, the complete variable domain is DAMVIQNPRYQVTQFGKPVTLSCSQTLNHNVMYWYQQKSSQAPKLLFHYYDKDFNNEADTPDNFQSRRPNTSFCFLDIRSPGLGDTAMYLCATSRAGTEAFFGQGTRLTVV.